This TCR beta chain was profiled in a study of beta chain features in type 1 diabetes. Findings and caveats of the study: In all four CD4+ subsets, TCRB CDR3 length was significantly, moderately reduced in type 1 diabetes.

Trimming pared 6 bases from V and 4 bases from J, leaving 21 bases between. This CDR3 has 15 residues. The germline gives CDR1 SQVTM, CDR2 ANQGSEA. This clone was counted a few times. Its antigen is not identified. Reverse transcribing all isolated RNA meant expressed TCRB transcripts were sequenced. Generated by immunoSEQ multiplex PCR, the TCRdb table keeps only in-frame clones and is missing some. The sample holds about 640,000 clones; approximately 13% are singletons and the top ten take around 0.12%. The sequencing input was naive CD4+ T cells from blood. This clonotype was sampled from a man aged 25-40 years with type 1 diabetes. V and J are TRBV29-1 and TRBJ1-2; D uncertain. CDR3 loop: CSVQAPINQPYGYTF. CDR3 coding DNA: TGCAGCGTCCAAGCGCCGATTAACCAACCCTATGGCTACACCTTC.